This T cell receptor beta chain was identified in a study of cytomegalovirus exposure and HLA in healthy donors. There are 15 residues in the CDR3. The V gene's germline CDR1 is MGHRA and CDR2 YSYEKL. Trimming stripped 4 bases from V and 0 bases from J, with 12 bases between. Primers for the PCR totalled 60 Vbeta and 13 Jbeta. TCRdb keeps only in-frame clones here, not all; method: immunoSEQ multiplex PCR. The sample has tens of thousands of clones; approximately 63% are singletons. There are a few counts of this clone. The chain combines TRBV4-1 with TRBJ1-1; tentative D call: TRBD1 (6 bases). The sequence derives from a woman in her thirties in good health and CMV-seronegative. The specimen was PBMCs. Here the CDR3 DNA reads TGCGCCAGCAGCCTATGGACAGACCTGAACACTGAAGCTTTCTTT. This codes for CASSLWTDLNTEAFF.